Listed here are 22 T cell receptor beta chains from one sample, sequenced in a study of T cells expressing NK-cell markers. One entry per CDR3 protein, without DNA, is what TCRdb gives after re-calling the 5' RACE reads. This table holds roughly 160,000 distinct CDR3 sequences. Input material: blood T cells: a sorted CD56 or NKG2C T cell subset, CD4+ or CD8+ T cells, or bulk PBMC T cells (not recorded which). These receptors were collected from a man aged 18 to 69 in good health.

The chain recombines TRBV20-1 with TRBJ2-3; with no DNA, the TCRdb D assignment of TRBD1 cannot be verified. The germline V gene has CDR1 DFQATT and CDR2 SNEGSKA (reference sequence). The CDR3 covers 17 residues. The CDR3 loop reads CSARDWGDLPSTDTQYF.

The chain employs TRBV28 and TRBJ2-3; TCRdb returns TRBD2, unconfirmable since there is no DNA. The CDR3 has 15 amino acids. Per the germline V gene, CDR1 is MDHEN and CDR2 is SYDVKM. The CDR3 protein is CASSFQREATDTQYF.

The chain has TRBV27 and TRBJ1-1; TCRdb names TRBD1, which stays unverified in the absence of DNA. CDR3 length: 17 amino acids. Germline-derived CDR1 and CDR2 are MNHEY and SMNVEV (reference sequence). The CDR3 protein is CASSPDRDRDMNTEAFF.

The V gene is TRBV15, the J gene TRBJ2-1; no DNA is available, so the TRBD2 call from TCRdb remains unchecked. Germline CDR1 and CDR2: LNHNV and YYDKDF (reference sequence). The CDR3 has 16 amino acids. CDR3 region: CATSSYSGGRGNEQFF. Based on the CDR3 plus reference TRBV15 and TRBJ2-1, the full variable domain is DAMVIQNPRYQVTQFGKPVTLSCSQTLNHNVMYWYQQKSSQAPKLLFHYYDKDFNNEADTPDNFQSRRPNTSFCFLDIRSPGLGDTAMYLCATSSYSGGRGNEQFFGPGTRLTVL.

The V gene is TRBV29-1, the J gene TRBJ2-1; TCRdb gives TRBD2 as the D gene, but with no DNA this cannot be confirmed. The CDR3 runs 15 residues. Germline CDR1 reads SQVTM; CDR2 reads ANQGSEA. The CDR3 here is CSVRSLGGTYNEQFF.

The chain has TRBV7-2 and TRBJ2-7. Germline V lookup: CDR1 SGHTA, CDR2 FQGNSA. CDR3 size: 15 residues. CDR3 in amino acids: CASSFFSGGAYEQYF.

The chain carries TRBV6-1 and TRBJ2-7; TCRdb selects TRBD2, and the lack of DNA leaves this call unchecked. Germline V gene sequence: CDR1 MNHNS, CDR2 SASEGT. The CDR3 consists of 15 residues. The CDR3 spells CASSEGTSGGYEQYF.

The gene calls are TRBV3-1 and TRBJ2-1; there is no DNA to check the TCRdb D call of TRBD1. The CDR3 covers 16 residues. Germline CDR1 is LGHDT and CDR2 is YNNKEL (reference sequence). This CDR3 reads CASSQDSGIRNNEQFF.

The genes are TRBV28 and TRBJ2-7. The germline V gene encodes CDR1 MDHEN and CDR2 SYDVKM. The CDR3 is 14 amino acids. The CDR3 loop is CASSFMGDLHEQYF.

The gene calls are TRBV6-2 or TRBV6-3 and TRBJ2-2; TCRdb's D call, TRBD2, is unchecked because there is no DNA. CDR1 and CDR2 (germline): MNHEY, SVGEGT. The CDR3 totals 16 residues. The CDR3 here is CASSLAGGVLSGELFF.

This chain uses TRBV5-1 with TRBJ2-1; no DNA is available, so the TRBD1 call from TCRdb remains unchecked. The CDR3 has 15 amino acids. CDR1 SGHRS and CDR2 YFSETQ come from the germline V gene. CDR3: CASSLEGDFGNEQFF.

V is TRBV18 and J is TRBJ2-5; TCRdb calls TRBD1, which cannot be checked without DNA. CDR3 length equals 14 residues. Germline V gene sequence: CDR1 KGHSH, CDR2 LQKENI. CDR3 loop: CASSTGRGQETQYF. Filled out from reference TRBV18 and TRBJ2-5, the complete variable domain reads NAGVMQNPRHLVRRRGQEARLRCSPMKGHSHVYWYRQLPEEGLKFMVYLQKENIIDESGMPKERFSAEFPKEGPSILRIQQVVRGDSAAYFCASSTGRGQETQYFGPGTRLLVL.

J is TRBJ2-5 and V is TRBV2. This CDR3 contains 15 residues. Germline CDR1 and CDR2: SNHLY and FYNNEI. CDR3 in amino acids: CASSEAFTGQETQYF.

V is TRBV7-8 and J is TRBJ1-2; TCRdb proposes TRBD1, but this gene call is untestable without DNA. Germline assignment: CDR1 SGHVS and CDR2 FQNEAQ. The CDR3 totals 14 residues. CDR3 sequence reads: CASSLGQGAGGYTF.

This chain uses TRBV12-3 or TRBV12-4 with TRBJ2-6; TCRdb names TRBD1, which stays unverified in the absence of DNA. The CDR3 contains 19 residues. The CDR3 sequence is CASSRQGTAYPSGANVLTF.

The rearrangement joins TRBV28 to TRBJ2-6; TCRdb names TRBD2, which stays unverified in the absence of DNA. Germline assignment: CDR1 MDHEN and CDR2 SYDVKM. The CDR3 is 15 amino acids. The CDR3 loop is CASSLGPAGANVLTF.

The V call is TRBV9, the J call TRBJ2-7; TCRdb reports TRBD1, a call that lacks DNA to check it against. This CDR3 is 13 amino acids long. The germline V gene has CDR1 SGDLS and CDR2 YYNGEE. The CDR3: CASSFSTPGEQYF.

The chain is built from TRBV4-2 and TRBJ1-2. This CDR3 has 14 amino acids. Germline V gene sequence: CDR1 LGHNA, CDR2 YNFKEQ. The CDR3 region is CASSQDFFGLGYTF.

CDR3 protein: CSARAGLVSETQYF. The J gene is TRBJ2-5, the V gene TRBV20-1; lacking DNA, the TRBD2 call made by TCRdb goes unchecked. Germline V gene sequence: CDR1 DFQATT, CDR2 SNEGSKA (reference sequence). The CDR3 length is 14 residues.

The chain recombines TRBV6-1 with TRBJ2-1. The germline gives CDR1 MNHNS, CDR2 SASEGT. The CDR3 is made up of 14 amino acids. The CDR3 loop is CASTTLGFYNEQFF.

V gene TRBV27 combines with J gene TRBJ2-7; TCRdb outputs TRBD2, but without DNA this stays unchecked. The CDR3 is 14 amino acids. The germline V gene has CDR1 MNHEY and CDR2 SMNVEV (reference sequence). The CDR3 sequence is CASSSGPGTYEQYF.

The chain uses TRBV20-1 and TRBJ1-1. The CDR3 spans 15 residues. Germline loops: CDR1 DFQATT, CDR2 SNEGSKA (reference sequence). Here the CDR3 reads CSAHQLGFKDTEAFF.